These 32 T cell receptor beta chains were sequenced from one sample in a study of T cells in narcolepsy. Profiled with immunoSEQ multiplex PCR; TCRdb holds only in-frame clones, not every one. The sample shows around 30,000 clones, around 78% of them seen only once. Sequencing was performed on CD45RA- memory CD4+ T cells from PBMCs. The receptors originated from a human donor with narcolepsy.

V is TRBV11-2 and J is TRBJ2-7; 7 nucleotides agree with TRBD1. In germline, CDR1 is SGHAT, CDR2 FQNNGV. There are 14 residues in the CDR3. J lost 1 base, V lost 5 bases, and 5 bases had no gene match. Here the CDR3 DNA reads TGTGCCAGCAGCCCAGGGACAGTATCCTACGAGCAGTACTTC. Its translation: CASSPGTVSYEQYF.

This clone has only a few counts. The V call is TRBV10-3, the J call TRBJ2-3; TRBD2 aligns across 11 bases. The CDR3 has 16 residues. Trimming at V came to 11 bases and at J to 4 bases, leaving 14 bases not matched to a gene. Germline V gives CDR1 ENHRY, CDR2 SYGVKD. The CDR3 DNA reads TGTGCCTCACTCTCGGCGGGACTAGCGGTCCCAGATACGCAGTATTTT. It specifies CASLSAGLAVPDTQYF.

The chain is built from TRBV6-1 and TRBJ2-7; 12 bases line up with TRBD1. The J call may be mistaken, given a closer DNA end match to TRBJ2-1. The CDR3 is made up of 13 amino acids. CDR1 is MNHNS and CDR2 is SASEGT in the germline V gene. The CDR3 loop reads CASGTGGWYEQFF. The CDR3 DNA sequence: TGTGCCAGTGGGACAGGGGGCTGGTATGAGCAGTTCTTC.

The J gene is TRBJ2-1, the V gene TRBV5-1; 12 nucleotides agree with TRBD2. Trimming cost V 4 bases and J 6 bases; bases outside gene matches: 14. This CDR3 region has 18 residues. CDR1 and CDR2 (germline): SGHRS, YFSETQ. CDR3 protein: CASSRETSGGLGANEQFF. The CDR3 DNA reads TGCGCCAGCAGCCGGGAGACTAGCGGGGGATTAGGAGCCAATGAGCAGTTCTTC.

This rearrangement joins TRBV10-2 to TRBJ2-5, with D possibly TRBD1 on 6 matching bases. This CDR3 spans 13 amino acids. The germline V gene has CDR1 WSHSY and CDR2 SAAADI. V lost 8 bases and J 5 bases, leaving 15 bases between the germline ends. The chain's CDR3 is CASYGGAGETQYF. The CDR3 DNA sequence: TGCGCCAGCTATGGGGGCGCCGGGGAGACCCAGTACTTC.

V gene TRBV14 combines with J gene TRBJ1-6, with D perhaps matching TRBD1 (5 bases). CDR3 length equals 14 residues. Germline V CDR1 and CDR2: SGHDN, FVKESK. V was trimmed by 5 bases and J by 8 bases, leaving 13 bases between them. CDR3: CASSAGRGDSPLHF. CDR3 DNA sequence: TGTGCCAGCAGCGCCGGAAGGGGAGATTCACCCCTCCACTTT.

The rearrangement uses TRBV5-1 and TRBJ1-3, with a tentative D call TRBD1 (5 bases). This CDR3 contains 15 residues. V lost 1 base and J 4 bases, leaving 12 bases between the germline ends. CDR1 and CDR2 from the germline V gene are SGHRS and YFSETQ. CDR3 sequence: CASSLTQGSGNTIYF. CDR3 nucleotide sequence: TGCGCCAGCAGCTTGACCCAGGGTTCCGGAAACACCATATATTTT.

This sequence joins TRBV7-8 and TRBJ2-7; D may be TRBD1 (6 bases). CDR3 length: 14 amino acids. V shed 1 base and J shed 6 bases, with 13 bases lying between them. Germline loops: CDR1 SGHVS, CDR2 FQNEAQ. CDR3 in amino acids: CASSLGDIPIEQYF. In nucleotides, the CDR3 is TGTGCCAGCAGCTTAGGGGACATTCCCATCGAGCAGTACTTC.

The rearrangement links TRBV6-1 to TRBJ1-1; perhaps TRBD1 as D (5 bases). V was clipped by 5 bases and J by 1 base, with 8 bases between them. CDR1 is MNHNS and CDR2 is SASEGT in the germline V gene. This CDR3 region has 13 residues. DNA for the CDR3: TGTGCCAGCAGTTATAGGGGGAACACTGAAGCTTTCTTT. Its translation: CASSYRGNTEAFF.

This clone was seen more than once but under ten times. The rearrangement joins TRBV28 to TRBJ1-5; D gene unclear. V was clipped by 4 bases and J by 4 bases, with 14 bases between them. The CDR3 is made up of 15 amino acids. Germline values: CDR1 MDHEN, CDR2 SYDVKM. The CDR3 coding sequence is TGTGCCAGCAGTTCGGATTCGACGGGGAATCAGCCCCAGCATTTT. Its protein product is CASSSDSTGNQPQHF.

A note on this clone: Different DNA sequences within this sample yield the same CDR3. The chain joins TRBV6-1 to TRBJ1-2; D ambiguous. Trimming pared 0 bases from V and 5 bases from J, leaving 16 bases between. Germline-derived CDR1 and CDR2 are MNHNS and SASEGT. The CDR3 spans 16 residues. As DNA, the CDR3 is TGTGCCAGCAGTGAAGCGGATGGGATGGGCGGGTATGGCTACACCTTC. Its protein product is CASSEADGMGGYGYTF.

The V and J genes are TRBV6-1 and TRBJ1-2; no clear D gene. V lost 1 base and J lost 8, with 23 bases in between. Germline-derived CDR1 and CDR2 are MNHNS and SASEGT. The CDR3 is 17 residues long. The CDR3 DNA reads as TGTGCCAGCAGTGAAGGTGGTTTTGGGGAGCGGTTGAGAGGCTACACCTTC. Residues: CASSEGGFGERLRGYTF.

This chain uses TRBV27 with TRBJ2-7; a weak D match, TRBD1 (5 bases). Between the trimmed V and J ends, which lost 5 bases and 3 bases, there was a span of 11 bases. CDR3 length: 13 amino acids. Germline CDR1 and CDR2: MNHEY and SMNVEV (reference sequence). The CDR3 protein is CASSPDRDYEQYF. The CDR3 DNA reads TGTGCCAGCAGTCCCGACAGAGACTACGAGCAGTACTTC.

This rearrangement joins TRBV2 to TRBJ1-4; D unresolved. There are 18 residues in the CDR3. Trimming took 6 bases from V and 0 from J, leaving 20 bases between them. Germline CDR1 and CDR2: SNHLY and FYNNEI. DNA for the CDR3: TGTGCCAGCAGACGAACGGGCCCTAAGTTTTCAACTAATGAAAAACTGTTTTTT. Translation gives CASRRTGPKFSTNEKLFF.

The rearrangement links TRBV5-1 to TRBJ1-2; tentatively, D is TRBD1 (5 bases). The CDR3 is made up of 13 amino acids. The germline CDR1 and CDR2 sequences are SGHRS and YFSETQ. V was trimmed by 4 bases and J by 8 bases, leaving 15 bases between them. Here the CDR3 reads CASSTGPGLGYTF. The CDR3 region has the DNA TGCGCCAGCAGCACAGGACCGGGGCTGGGCTACACCTTC.

Comments on this clone: A read error may produce the germline difference seen at one junction end. Other nucleotide sequences from this sample produce the same CDR3. The chain is built from TRBV7-9 and TRBJ1-4; 7 bases line up with TRBD1. Per the germline V gene, CDR1 is SEHNR and CDR2 is FQNEAQ (reference sequence). The CDR3 loop spans 17 amino acids. The CDR3 DNA reads as TGCGCCAGCAGCTTAGCGGGACAGCAGGGAGCTAATGAAAAACTGTTTTTT. Translated, it gives CASSLAGQQGANEKLFF.

This chain connects TRBV9 to TRBJ2-1; 8 bases are shared with TRBD2. The length of the CDR3 is 16 residues. J lost 1 base, V lost 3 bases, and 6 bases had no gene match. The germline gives CDR1 SGDLS, CDR2 YYNGEE. CDR3 DNA sequence: TGTGCCAGCAGCGAGGTGGCGGGGGGATCCTACAATGAGCAGTTCTTC. Translated: CASSEVAGGSYNEQFF.

The V call is TRBV19, the J call TRBJ1-2, with 9 bases matching TRBD1. Germline V gene data show CDR1 as LNHDA and CDR2 as SQIVND (reference sequence). The CDR3 sequence is 16 residues long. V lost 3 bases to trimming and J lost 1 base; unmatched junction nucleotides: 6. The CDR3, as DNA: TGTGCCAGTAGTATCACCGGGACAGGGAGTAACTATGGCTACACCTTC. This encodes CASSITGTGSNYGYTF.

The CDR3 DNA is TGTGCCAGCAGATCCCTCGCGGCAGTCCCCGGCGAGCAGTACTTC. Amino acid sequence: CASRSLAAVPGEQYF. This chain connects TRBV27 to TRBJ2-7; no reliable D call. From germline, CDR1 is MNHEY and CDR2 SMNVEV (reference sequence). This CDR3 is built from 15 residues. V lost 6 bases and J 6 bases, leaving 21 bases between the germline ends.

The rearrangement links TRBV5-1 to TRBJ2-2, with D possibly matching TRBD1 (6 bases). Trimming removed 5 bases from V and 5 bases from J, with 10 bases in between. The CDR3 totals 13 residues. From germline, CDR1 is SGHRS and CDR2 YFSETQ. The CDR3 reads CASRQGGTGELFF. CDR3 nucleotides: TGCGCCAGCAGACAGGGCGGTACCGGGGAGCTGTTTTTT. Variable domain in full (rest from reference TRBV5-1 and TRBJ2-2): KAGVTQTPRYLIKTRGQQVTLSCSPISGHRSVSWYQQTPGQGLQFLFEYFSETQRNKGNFPGRFSGRQFSNSRSEMNVSTLELGDSALYLCASRQGGTGELFFGEGSRLTVL.

This chain connects TRBV19 to TRBJ1-5; no clear D gene. The CDR3 runs 18 residues. Trimming took 2 bases from V and 0 from J, leaving 17 bases between them. Germline V gives CDR1 LNHDA, CDR2 SQIVND (reference sequence). CDR3 DNA sequence: TGTGCCAGTAGTATACTTGGGCAGAGGGCGGGTAGCAATCAGCCCCAGCATTTT. Translating gives CASSILGQRAGSNQPQHF.

The chain carries TRBV27 and TRBJ1-4; D remains unclear. The CDR3 is 15 residues long. Germline CDR1 reads MNHEY; CDR2 reads SMNVEV (reference sequence). The V end was cut by 5 bases, the J end by 3 bases, with 13 bases between. CDR3 in DNA: TGTGCCAGCAGTATAAATGGGCGGCCTAATGAAAAACTGTTTTTT. Amino acids: CASSINGRPNEKLFF.

The V and J genes are TRBV11-3 and TRBJ2-3, with 9 bases that match TRBD1. V dropped 4 bases and J dropped 1; count of bases not matched to a gene: 3. This CDR3 comprises 15 residues. Germline CDR1 is SGHNT and CDR2 is YENEEA. Here the CDR3 DNA reads TGTGCCAGCAGCTCGACAGGGGGTGGCACAGATACGCAGTATTTT. Its translation: CASSSTGGGTDTQYF.

The V and J genes are TRBV11-2 and TRBJ2-7; TRBD2 matches 11 bases. The CDR3 is 17 amino acids. Per germline, CDR1 SGHAT and CDR2 FQNNGV. V dropped 5 bases and J dropped 0; count of bases not matched to a gene: 9. The DNA of the CDR3 is TGTGCCAGCAGCCTCGTAGCGGGGGGGCCGAGCTCCTACGAGCAGTACTTC. Translating gives CASSLVAGGPSSYEQYF.

The CDR3, as DNA: TGCGCCAGCAGCTTGGAACGCAATACGCAGTATTTT. This gives the protein CASSLERNTQYF. The chain uses TRBV5-1 and TRBJ2-3; D is undetermined. Germline V gene lookup returns CDR1 SGHRS and CDR2 YFSETQ. The CDR3 is 12 amino acids. Trimming took 0 bases from V and 7 from J, leaving 6 bases between them. The full variable domain, in which reference TRBV5-1 and TRBJ2-3 provide the parts outside the CDR3, is KAGVTQTPRYLIKTRGQQVTLSCSPISGHRSVSWYQQTPGQGLQFLFEYFSETQRNKGNFPGRFSGRQFSNSRSEMNVSTLELGDSALYLCASSLERNTQYFGPGTRLTVL.

CDR3 DNA sequence: TGTGCCAGCAGTGCTGGGGGGCTACCCTACGAGCAGTACTTC. This gives the protein CASSAGGLPYEQYF. The V gene is TRBV25-1, the J gene TRBJ2-7; D possibly matches TRBD1 or TRBD2 (6 bases each). The germline V and J ends were trimmed by 4 bases and 2 bases, with 12 bases remaining between them. Germline V CDR1 and CDR2: MGHDK, SYGVNS. The CDR3 has 14 amino acids.

V usage is TRBV6-4 and J usage is TRBJ2-5; D is perhaps TRBD2 (6 bases). Trimming pared 4 bases from V and 4 bases from J, leaving 13 bases between. The germline CDR1 and CDR2 sequences are MRHNA and SNTAGT. This CDR3 has 14 amino acids. The CDR3, as DNA: TGTGCCAGCAGTGTCGAGCCGGGACTAGAGACCCAGTACTTC. Its translation: CASSVEPGLETQYF.

The chain couples TRBV21-1 to TRBJ1-1. TRBV21-1 has pseudogene status. The CDR3 extends over 15 amino acids. In DNA form, the CDR3 reads TGTGCCAGCAGCAAAGGCCCGGGGATTGGAACTGAAGCTTTCTTT. Translation gives CASSKGPGIGTEAFF.

The chain uses TRBV29-1 and TRBJ1-5; unclear D gene. The germline CDR1 and CDR2 sequences are SQVTM and ANQGSEA. Trimming stripped 5 bases from V and 0 bases from J, with 8 bases between. The CDR3 has 13 amino acids. CDR3 residues: CSVRTDSNQPQHF. CDR3 in DNA: TGCAGCGTTCGGACGGATAGCAATCAGCCCCAGCATTTT.

This clone was observed a single time. The chain employs TRBV29-1 and TRBJ1-2; D remains ambiguous. The germline V gene has CDR1 SQVTM and CDR2 ANQGSEA. Trimming shortened V by 3 bases and J by 9 bases, and 11 bases separated the two germline ends. CDR3 length: 11 amino acids. CDR3 region: CSVDSGGRYTF. CDR3 coding DNA: TGCAGCGTTGACAGTGGAGGACGCTACACCTTC.

The chain carries TRBV9 and TRBJ1-3; TRBD1 is a possible D gene (6 bases). Germline V gene data show CDR1 as SGDLS and CDR2 as YYNGEE. This CDR3 comprises 16 residues. Trimming took 4 bases from V and 0 from J, leaving 14 bases between them. CDR3 sequence reads: CASSPDPRGSGNTIYF. CDR3 nucleotide sequence: TGTGCCAGCAGCCCCGACCCCAGGGGCTCTGGAAACACCATATATTTT.

J is TRBJ1-2 and V is TRBV30, with D unclear. The CDR3 has 15 residues. Germline V CDR1 and CDR2: GTSNPN, SVGIG (reference sequence). The ends were cut back, 8 bases at V and 6 bases at J, with 25 bases in the middle. Written as DNA, the CDR3 is TGTGCCAGAGAACCCCCGGGGAGGGCGAGTCATGGCTACACCTTC. This gives the protein CAREPPGRASHGYTF.